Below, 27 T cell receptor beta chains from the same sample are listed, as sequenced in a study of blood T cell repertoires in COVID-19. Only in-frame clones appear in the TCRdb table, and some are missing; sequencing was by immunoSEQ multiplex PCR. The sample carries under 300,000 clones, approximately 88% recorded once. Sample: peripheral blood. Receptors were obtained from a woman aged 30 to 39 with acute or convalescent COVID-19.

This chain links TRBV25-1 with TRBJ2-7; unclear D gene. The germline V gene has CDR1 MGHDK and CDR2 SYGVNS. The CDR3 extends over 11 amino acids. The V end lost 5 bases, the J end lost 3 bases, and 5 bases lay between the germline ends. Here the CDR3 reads CASSPLYEQYF. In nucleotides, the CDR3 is TGTGCCAGCAGTCCCCTCTACGAGCAGTACTTC.

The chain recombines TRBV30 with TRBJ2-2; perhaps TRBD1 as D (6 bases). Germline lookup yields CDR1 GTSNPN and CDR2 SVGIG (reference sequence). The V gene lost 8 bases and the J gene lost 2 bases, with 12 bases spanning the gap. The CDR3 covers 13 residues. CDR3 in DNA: TGTGCCGAGGCAGGGACAAACACCGGGGAGCTGTTTTTT. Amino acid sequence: CAEAGTNTGELFF.

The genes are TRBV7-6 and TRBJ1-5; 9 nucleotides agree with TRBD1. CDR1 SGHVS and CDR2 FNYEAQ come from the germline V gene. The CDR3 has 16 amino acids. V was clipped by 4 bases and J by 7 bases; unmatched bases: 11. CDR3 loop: CASSSGTQGARQPQHF. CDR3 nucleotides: TGTGCCAGCAGCTCCGGGACACAGGGGGCACGGCAGCCCCAGCATTTT.

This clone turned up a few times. Here the CDR3 reads CASSLMGQGNSPLHF. The CDR3 DNA reads as TGTGCCAGCAGCTTAATGGGGCAGGGTAATTCACCCCTCCACTTT. The chain is built from TRBV7-9 and TRBJ1-6, with TRBD1 as a possible D gene (5 bases). The germline V gene encodes CDR1 SEHNR and CDR2 FQNEAQ (reference sequence). The V gene lost 2 bases and the J gene lost 6 bases, with 11 bases spanning the gap. The CDR3 is 15 residues long.

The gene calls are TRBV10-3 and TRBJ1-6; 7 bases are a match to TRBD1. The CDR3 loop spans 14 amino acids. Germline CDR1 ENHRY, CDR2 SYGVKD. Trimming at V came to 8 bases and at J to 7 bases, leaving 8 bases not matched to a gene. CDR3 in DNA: TGTGCCATCCAACCGGGACAGTTGAATTCACCCCTCCACTTT. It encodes CAIQPGQLNSPLHF.

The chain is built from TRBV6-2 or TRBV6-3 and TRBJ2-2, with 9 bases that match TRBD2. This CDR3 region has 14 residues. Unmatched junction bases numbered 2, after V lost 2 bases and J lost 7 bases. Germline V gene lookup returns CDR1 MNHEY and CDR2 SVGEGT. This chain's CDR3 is CASSYLAGFGELFF. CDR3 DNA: TGTGCCAGCAGTTACCTAGCGGGGTTCGGGGAGCTGTTTTTT.

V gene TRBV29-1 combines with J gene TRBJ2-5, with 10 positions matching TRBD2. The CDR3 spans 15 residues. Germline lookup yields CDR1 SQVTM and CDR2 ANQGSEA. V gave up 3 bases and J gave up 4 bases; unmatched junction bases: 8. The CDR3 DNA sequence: TGCAGCGTTGAGAAAACCGGACTAGCGGTAGAGACCCAGTACTTC. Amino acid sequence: CSVEKTGLAVETQYF.

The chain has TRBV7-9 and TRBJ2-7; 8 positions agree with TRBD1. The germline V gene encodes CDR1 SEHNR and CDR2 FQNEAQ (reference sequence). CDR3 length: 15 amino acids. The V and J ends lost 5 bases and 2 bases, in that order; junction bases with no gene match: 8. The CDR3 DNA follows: TGTGCCAGCAGCACTACGACAGGGGTAACCTACGAGCAGTACTTC. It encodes CASSTTTGVTYEQYF.

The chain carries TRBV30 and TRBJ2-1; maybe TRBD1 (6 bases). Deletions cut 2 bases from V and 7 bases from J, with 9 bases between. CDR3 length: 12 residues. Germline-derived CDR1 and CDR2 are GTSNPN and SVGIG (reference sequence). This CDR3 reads CAWSLTGNEQFF. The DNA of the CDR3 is TGTGCCTGGAGTTTAACAGGGAATGAGCAGTTCTTC.

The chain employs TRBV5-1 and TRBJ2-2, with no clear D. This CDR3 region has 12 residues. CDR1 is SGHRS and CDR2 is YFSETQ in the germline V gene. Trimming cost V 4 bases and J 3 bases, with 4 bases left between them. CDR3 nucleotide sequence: TGCGCCAGCAGCCCTTACACCGGGGAGCTGTTTTTT. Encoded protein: CASSPYTGELFF.

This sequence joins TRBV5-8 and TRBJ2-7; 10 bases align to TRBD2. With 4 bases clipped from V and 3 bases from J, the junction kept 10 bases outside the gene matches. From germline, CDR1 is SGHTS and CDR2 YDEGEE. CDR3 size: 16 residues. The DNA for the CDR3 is TGTGCCAGCAGCCGAGGCGCTAGCGGGAGTTACTACGAGCAGTACTTC. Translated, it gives CASSRGASGSYYEQYF. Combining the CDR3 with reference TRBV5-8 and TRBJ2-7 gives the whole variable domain EAGVTQSPTHLIKTRGQQATLRCSPISGHTSVYWYQQALGLGLQFLLWYDEGEERNRGNFPPRFSGRQFPNYSSELNVNALELEDSALYLCASSRGASGSYYEQYFGPGTRLTVT.

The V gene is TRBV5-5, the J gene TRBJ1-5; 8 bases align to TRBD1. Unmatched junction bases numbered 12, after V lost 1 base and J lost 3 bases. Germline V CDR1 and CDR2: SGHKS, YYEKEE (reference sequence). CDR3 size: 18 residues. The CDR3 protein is CASSLTTRTGRNNQPQHF. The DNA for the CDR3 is TGTGCCAGCAGCTTGACTACAAGGACAGGGAGAAACAATCAGCCCCAGCATTTT.

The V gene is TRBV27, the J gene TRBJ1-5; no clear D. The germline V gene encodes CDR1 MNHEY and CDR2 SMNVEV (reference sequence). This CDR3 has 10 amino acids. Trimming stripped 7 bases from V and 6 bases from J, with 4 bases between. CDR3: CASNGQPQHF. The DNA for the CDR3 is TGTGCCAGCAACGGTCAGCCCCAGCATTTT.

For the CDR3, the DNA is TGTGCCAGCAGTGACGGGCGGGACTCCCTTCGCGATGAGCAGTTCTTC. It encodes CASSDGRDSLRDEQFF. The rearrangement joins TRBV6-4 to TRBJ2-1; possibly TRBD2 for D (6 bases). Between the trimmed V and J ends, which lost 2 bases and 8 bases, there was a span of 19 bases. Germline CDR1 MRHNA, CDR2 SNTAGT. There are 16 residues in the CDR3.

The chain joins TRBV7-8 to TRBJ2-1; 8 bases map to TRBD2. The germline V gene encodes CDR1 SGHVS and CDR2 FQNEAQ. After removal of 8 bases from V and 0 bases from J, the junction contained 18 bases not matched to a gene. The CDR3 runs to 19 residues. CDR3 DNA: TGTGCCAGCGGTAGGCGCGGGAGGCCGACCACTACCTCCTACAATGAGCAGTTCTTC. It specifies CASGRRGRPTTTSYNEQFF.

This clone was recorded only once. For the CDR3, the DNA is TGCGCCAGCAGCTTGGCTCTGGGGGGGAGGATCACAGATACGCAGTATTTT. Encoded protein: CASSLALGGRITDTQYF. This rearrangement joins TRBV5-1 to TRBJ2-3, with 7 bases fitting TRBD2. In germline, CDR1 is SGHRS, CDR2 YFSETQ. The CDR3 has 17 residues. V dropped 0 bases and J dropped 2; count of bases not matched to a gene: 9.

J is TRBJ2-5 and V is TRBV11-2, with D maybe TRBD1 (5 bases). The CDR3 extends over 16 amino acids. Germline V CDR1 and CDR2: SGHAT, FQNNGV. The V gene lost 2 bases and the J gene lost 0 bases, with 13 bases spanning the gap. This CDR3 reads CASSLLTAWYQETQYF. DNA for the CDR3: TGTGCCAGCAGCTTATTGACAGCTTGGTACCAAGAGACCCAGTACTTC.

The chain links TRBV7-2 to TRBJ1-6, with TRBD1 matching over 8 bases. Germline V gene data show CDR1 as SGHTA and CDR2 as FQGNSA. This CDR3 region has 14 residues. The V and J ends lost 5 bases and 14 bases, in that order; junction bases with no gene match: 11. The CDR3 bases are TGTGCCAGCAGCCCCCGGGACAGGATTTCGGCCCTCCACTTT. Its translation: CASSPRDRISALHF.

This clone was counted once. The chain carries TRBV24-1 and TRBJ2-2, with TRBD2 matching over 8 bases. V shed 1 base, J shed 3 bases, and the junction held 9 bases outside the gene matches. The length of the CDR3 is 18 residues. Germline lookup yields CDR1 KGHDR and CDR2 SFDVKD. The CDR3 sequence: CATSDFRGLVKDTGELFF. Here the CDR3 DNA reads TGTGCCACCAGTGATTTTCGGGGACTAGTCAAGGACACCGGGGAGCTGTTTTTT.

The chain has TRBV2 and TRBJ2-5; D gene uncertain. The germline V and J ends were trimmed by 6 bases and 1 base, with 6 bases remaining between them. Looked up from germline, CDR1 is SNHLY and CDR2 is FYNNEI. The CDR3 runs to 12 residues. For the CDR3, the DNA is TGTGCCAGCAGGGGCCTCCAAGAGACCCAGTACTTC. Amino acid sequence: CASRGLQETQYF. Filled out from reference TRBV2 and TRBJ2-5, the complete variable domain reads EPEVTQTPSHQVTQMGQEVILRCVPISNHLYFYWYRQILGQKVEFLVSFYNNEISEKSEIFDDQFSVERPDGSNFTLKIRSTKLEDSAMYFCASRGLQETQYFGPGTRLLVL.

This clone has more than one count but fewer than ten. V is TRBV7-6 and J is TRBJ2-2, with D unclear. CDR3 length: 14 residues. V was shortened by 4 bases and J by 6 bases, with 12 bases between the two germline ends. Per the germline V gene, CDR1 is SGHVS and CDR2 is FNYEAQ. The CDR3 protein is CASSSPREAGELFF. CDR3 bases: TGTGCCAGCAGCTCCCCCCGAGAGGCCGGGGAGCTGTTTTTT.

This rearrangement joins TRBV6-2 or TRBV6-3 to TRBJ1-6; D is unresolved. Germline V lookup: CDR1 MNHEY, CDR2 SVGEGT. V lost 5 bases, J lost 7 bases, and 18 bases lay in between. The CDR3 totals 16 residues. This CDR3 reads CASSRPKAGSNSPLHF. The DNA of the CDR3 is TGTGCCAGCAGTAGGCCCAAGGCGGGAAGCAATTCACCCCTCCACTTT.

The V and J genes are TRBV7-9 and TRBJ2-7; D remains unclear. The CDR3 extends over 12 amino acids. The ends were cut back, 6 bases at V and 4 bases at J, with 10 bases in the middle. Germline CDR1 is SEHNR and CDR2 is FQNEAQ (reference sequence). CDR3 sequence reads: CASRATTYEQYF. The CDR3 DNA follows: TGTGCCAGCAGAGCCACTACGTACGAGCAGTACTTC.

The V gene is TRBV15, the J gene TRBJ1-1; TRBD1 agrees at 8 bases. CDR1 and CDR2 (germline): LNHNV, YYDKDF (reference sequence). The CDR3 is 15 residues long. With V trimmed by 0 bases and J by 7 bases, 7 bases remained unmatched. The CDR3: CATSRDREQGGEAFF. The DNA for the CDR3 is TGTGCCACCAGCAGAGATCGGGAACAGGGGGGTGAAGCTTTCTTT.

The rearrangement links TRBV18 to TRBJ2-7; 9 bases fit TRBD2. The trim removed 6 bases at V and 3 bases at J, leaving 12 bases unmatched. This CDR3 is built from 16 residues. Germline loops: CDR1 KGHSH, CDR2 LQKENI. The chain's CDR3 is CASSSSGTSFVYEQYF. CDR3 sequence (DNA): TGTGCCAGCTCTTCATCCGGGACTAGCTTTGTCTACGAGCAGTACTTC.

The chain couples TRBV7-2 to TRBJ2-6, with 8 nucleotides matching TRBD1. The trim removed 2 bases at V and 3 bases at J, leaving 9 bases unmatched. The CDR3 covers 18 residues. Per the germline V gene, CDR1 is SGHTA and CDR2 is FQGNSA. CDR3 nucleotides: TGTGCCAGCAGCTTAACGGACAGGGTGTTAGTTGGGGCCAACGTCCTGACTTTC. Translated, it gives CASSLTDRVLVGANVLTF.

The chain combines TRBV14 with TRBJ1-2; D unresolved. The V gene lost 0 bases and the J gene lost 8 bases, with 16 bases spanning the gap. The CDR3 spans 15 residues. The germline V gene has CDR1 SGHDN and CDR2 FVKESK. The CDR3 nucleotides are TGTGCCAGCAGCCAAGATATTGCGGATCCAACGGGCTACACCTTC. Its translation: CASSQDIADPTGYTF. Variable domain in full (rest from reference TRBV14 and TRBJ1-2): EAGVTQFPSHSVIEKGQTVTLRCDPISGHDNLYWYRRVMGKEIKFLLHFVKESKQDESGMPNNRFLAERTGGTYSTLKVQPAELEDSGVYFCASSQDIADPTGYTFGSGTRLTVV.